These T cell receptor beta chains were read from a single sample in a study of blood T cell repertoires in COVID-19. The data were produced by immunoSEQ multiplex PCR, yet TCRdb's version contains in-frame clones alone and is incomplete. This table has 250,000 to 350,000 clones, roughly 86% appearing once. The sample taken for sequencing was peripheral blood. Receptors were obtained from a woman in her twenties or thirties with COVID-19, enrolled during active disease. Both conserved end residues are part of each CDR3. The D gene is left open where the match is weak. For some rows the clone size is stated as once, few or many, or as a class when expanded; others skip it.

clone size	V gene	D gene	J gene	CDR3 DNA	CDR3 protein
once	TRBV9	-	TRBJ2-1	TGTGCCAGCAGCGTAGATGGACTTAAGGATGAGCAGTTCTTC	CASSVDGLKDEQFF
-	TRBV4-2	TRBD2	TRBJ2-6	TGTGCCAGCAGCCGACCGGGAGGGACCGGGGCCAACGTCCTGACTTTC	CASSRPGGTGANVLTF
-	TRBV6-1	TRBD1	TRBJ1-6	TGTGCCAGCAGTGAAGTCCCGGGACAGGGAAATTCACCCCTCCACTTT	CASSEVPGQGNSPLHF
-	TRBV6-5	-	TRBJ2-7	TGTGCCAGCAGCCCCCCGCGAGAGGGTGATGAGCAGTACTTC	CASSPPREGDEQYF
once	TRBV7-9	TRBD1	TRBJ1-5	TGTGCCAGCAGCCTCGGGACAGGGGGTAATAGCAATCAGCCCCAGCATTTT	CASSLGTGGNSNQPQHF
-	TRBV10-2	TRBD1	TRBJ1-1	TGCGCCAGCAGTCCGGGACAGGGGGCCGTCACTGAAGCTTTCTTT	CASSPGQGAVTEAFF
-	TRBV7-8	-	TRBJ2-4	TGTGCCAGCAGCTTAGATGGGGCCAGGGCTGACATTCAGTACTTC	CASSLDGARADIQYF
-	TRBV30	-	TRBJ1-6	TGTGCCTGGACTCGGGGGAGCTCCTATAATTCACCCCTCCACTTT	CAWTRGSSYNSPLHF
-	TRBV28	TRBD1	TRBJ1-4	TGTGCCAGCAGGGGACAGGGTGATGAAAAACTGTTTTTT	CASRGQGDEKLFF
once	TRBV6-8	-	TRBJ1-3	TGTGCCAGCAGTTACGGGGCAGGGGAGCATAGAAACACCATATATTTT	CASSYGAGEHRNTIYF
-	TRBV4-3	TRBD1	TRBJ1-1	TGCGCCAGCAGCGAGGGACAGGGGGCGCGGAACACTGAAGCTTTCTTT	CASSEGQGARNTEAFF
-	TRBV24-1	-	TRBJ1-2	TGTGCCACCAGCCAGTCAGGGGATGGCTACACCTTC	CATSQSGDGYTF
-	TRBV28	TRBD1	TRBJ1-5	TGTGCCAGCAGGACGCCGACAGGGAGCAATCAGCCCCAGCATTTT	CASRTPTGSNQPQHF
-	TRBV6-2/TRBV6-3	TRBD2	TRBJ2-2	TGTGCCAGCAGTCTTAGCGGGAGTTGGAGCACCGGGGAGCTGTTTTTT	CASSLSGSWSTGELFF
-	TRBV7-7	TRBD1	TRBJ2-1	TGTGCTAGCAGCTTAGGGACAGGGGCGGGTAATGAGCAGTTCTTC	CASSLGTGAGNEQFF
-	TRBV5-5	TRBD1	TRBJ2-1	TGTGCCAGCAGCTCTTCGACAGGGACCAACAATGAGCAGTTCTTC	CASSSSTGTNNEQFF
-	TRBV5-5	TRBD2	TRBJ2-1	TGTGCCAGCAGCCAGGAACTAGCGGTCGATGAGCAGTTCTTC	CASSQELAVDEQFF
-	TRBV2	TRBD2	TRBJ2-7	TGTGCCAGCAGTGGACGGGAGGGCCTAACTCAAGGGAGCTACGAGCAGTACTTC	CASSGREGLTQGSYEQYF
-	TRBV4-3	TRBD1	TRBJ2-1	TGCGCCAGCAGCCAAGGGGACAGGGTGAATGAGCAGTTCTTC	CASSQGDRVNEQFF
-	TRBV6-1	-	TRBJ1-1	TGTGCCAGCAGTGAAGTAGAGAAGGGACAGAACACTGAAGCTTTCTTT	CASSEVEKGQNTEAFF
-	TRBV10-1	TRBD2	TRBJ2-4	TGCGCCAGCATGATAGCGGGAGGGCTTGCAGCCAAAAACATTCAGTACTTC	CASMIAGGLAAKNIQYF
once	TRBV7-6	TRBD1	TRBJ2-1	TGTGCCAGCAGCGGCCAGACAGGGACCTACAATGAGCAGTTCTTC	CASSGQTGTYNEQFF
-	TRBV27	-	TRBJ2-1	TGTGCCAGCAGTTTAGGTGGGCCGACACACAATGAGCAGTTCTTC	CASSLGGPTHNEQFF
-	TRBV30	TRBD2	TRBJ2-1	TGTGCCTGGAGGGATACTAGCGGTCCCTATGAGCAGTTCTTC	CAWRDTSGPYEQFF